The rows below give T cell receptor beta chains drawn from one sample of a study of T cells in Graves' hyperthyroidism and ophthalmopathy. TCRdb reanalysed the multiplex PCR reads using MiXCR and keeps one entry per CDR3 protein. The data show under 350,000 distinct CDR3 sequences, 15% to 20% seen once. What was sequenced was blood. These TCRs come from a woman aged 45-60 years with Graves' hyperthyroidism. Each CDR3 is given with its conserved first and last residue. The D gene is left open where the match is weak. For some rows the clone size is stated as once, few or many, or as a class when expanded; others skip it.

.,TRBJ2-7,TRBV20-1,few,CSARTDSPYEQYF,TGCAGTGCTAGGACGGACAGTCCCTACGAGCAGTACTTC
TRBD1,TRBJ2-1,TRBV13,.,CASSSSGGSYNEQFF,TGTGCCAGCAGCTCGTCAGGGGGATCCTACAATGAGCAGTTCTTC
.,TRBJ1-1,TRBV19,many,CASSIGAGNTEAFF,TGTGCCAGTAGTATTGGGGCAGGGAACACTGAAGCTTTCTTT
.,TRBJ2-5,TRBV29-1,.,CSLEVADQETQYF,TGCAGCCTAGAAGTGGCGGATCAAGAGACCCAGTACTTC
.,TRBJ2-7,TRBV6-5,few,CASSYSGGFNEQYF,TGTGCCAGCAGTTACTCGGGCGGGTTCAACGAGCAGTACTTC
.,TRBJ2-4,TRBV2,many,CASSLGGGRDIQYF,TGTGCCAGCAGTCTTGGAGGGGGTCGGGACATTCAGTACTTC
TRBD1,TRBJ2-7,TRBV4-2,.,CASSQEPGQVQFEQYF,TGTGCCAGCAGCCAGGAACCGGGACAGGTACAATTCGAGCAGTACTTC
.,TRBJ2-6,TRBV29-1,.,CSVGTGRSGANVLTF,TGCAGCGTTGGCACAGGGAGATCTGGGGCCAACGTCCTGACTTTC
TRBD2,TRBJ2-1,TRBV18,few,CASSRTGLADNEQFF,TGTGCCAGCTCTCGCACGGGACTAGCGGACAATGAGCAGTTCTTC
.,TRBJ2-1,TRBV5-8,many,CASSLGFQGVNEQFF,TGTGCCAGCAGCTTGGGATTCCAGGGTGTGAATGAGCAGTTCTTC
TRBD1,TRBJ2-5,TRBV7-9,few,CASSLGGQGMETQYF,TGTGCCAGCAGCTTAGGGGGACAGGGGATGGAGACCCAGTACTTC
TRBD1,TRBJ1-5,TRBV28,many,CASKDREFYQPQHF,TGTGCCAGCAAGGACAGGGAGTTCTATCAGCCCCAGCATTTT
TRBD2,TRBJ2-1,TRBV29-1,.,CSVENQGTSGPEQFF,TGCAGCGTTGAAAACCAAGGGACTAGCGGGCCTGAGCAGTTCTTC
.,TRBJ2-5,TRBV5-1,many,CASSGGAVGTQYF,TGCGCCAGCAGCGGGGGTGCCGTGGGGACCCAGTACTTC
.,TRBJ2-7,TRBV3-1,many,CASSQGASHEQYF,TGTGCCAGCAGCCAAGGGGCTTCTCACGAGCAGTACTTC
.,TRBJ2-3,TRBV6-5,.,CASSYGGGLTRDTQYF,TGTGCCAGCAGTTACGGCGGCGGTTTAACCCGAGATACGCAGTATTTT
TRBD2,TRBJ2-1,TRBV3-1,few,CASSQDEAGADEQFF,TGTGCCAGCAGCCAAGATGAAGCGGGGGCTGATGAGCAGTTCTTC
TRBD1,TRBJ2-5,TRBV5-8,.,CASSPARDSQETQYF,TGTGCCAGCAGCCCTGCCCGGGACAGCCAAGAGACCCAGTACTTC
.,TRBJ2-5,TRBV20-1,.,CSARDQASAQETQYF,TGCAGTGCTAGAGATCAAGCTAGCGCTCAAGAGACCCAGTACTTC
TRBD2,TRBJ2-1,TRBV5-1,many,CASSSTSVNEQFF,TGCGCCAGCAGCTCGACTAGCGTGAATGAGCAGTTCTTC
.,TRBJ1-6,TRBV13,few,CASRQRNSPLHF,TGTGCCAGCAGGCAACGGAATTCACCCCTCCACTTT
TRBD1,TRBJ2-2,TRBV5-1,few,CASSTGVTTGELFF,TGCGCCAGCAGCACAGGGGTTACCACCGGGGAGCTGTTTTTT
.,TRBJ1-1,TRBV6-5,.,CASSYSMGETEAFF,TGTGCCAGCAGTTACTCCATGGGGGAAACTGAAGCTTTCTTT
.,TRBJ1-1,TRBV6-1,few,CASTIWENTEAFF,TGTGCCAGCACAATTTGGGAGAACACTGAAGCTTTCTTT
.,TRBJ2-3,TRBV7-3,few,CASSLSEASTDTQYF,TGTGCCAGCAGCTTATCAGAGGCGAGCACAGATACGCAGTATTTT
.,TRBJ1-4,TRBV6-1,.,CASSLRGPNEKLFF,TGTGCCAGCAGCCTGAGGGGCCCTAATGAAAAACTGTTTTTT
.,TRBJ2-3,TRBV20-1,.,CSAGGTDSTDTQYF,TGCAGTGCGGGGGGGACAGATAGCACAGATACGCAGTATTTT
TRBD2,TRBJ2-1,TRBV7-9,many,CASSLAGDQYEQFF,TGTGCCAGCAGCTTGGCGGGAGATCAGTATGAGCAGTTCTTC
.,TRBJ1-1,TRBV27,many,CASSRVMGAEAFF,TGTGCCAGCTCGAGGGTGATGGGCGCTGAAGCTTTCTTT
TRBD1,TRBJ1-2,TRBV5-1,many,CASSTHPGQGANGYTF,TGCGCCAGCAGCACCCACCCCGGACAGGGGGCGAACGGCTACACCTTC
.,TRBJ2-7,TRBV2,few,CASSDHSYEQYF,TGTGCCAGCAGCGATCACTCCTACGAGCAGTACTTC
.,TRBJ1-4,TRBV27,.,CASSLTAGGTNEKLFF,TGTGCCAGCAGTCTAACGGCCGGCGGGACTAATGAAAAACTGTTTTTT
TRBD2,TRBJ2-1,TRBV2,many,CASRIRLAASSYNEQFF,TGTGCCAGCAGAATCCGACTAGCCGCTAGCTCCTACAATGAGCAGTTCTTC
TRBD1,TRBJ1-2,TRBV2,many,CASNAGTGVPYGYTF,TGTGCCAGCAATGCCGGGACAGGGGTCCCCTATGGCTACACCTTC
.,TRBJ2-7,TRBV7-8,few,CASRGDRSSYEQYF,TGTGCCAGCAGAGGGGACCGCTCCTCCTACGAGCAGTACTTC
.,TRBJ2-7,TRBV28,many,CASSLAPMAYEQYF,TGTGCCAGCAGTTTAGCCCCAATGGCCTACGAGCAGTACTTC
TRBD2,TRBJ2-7,TRBV28,many,CASSGTSSSYEQYF,TGTGCCAGCAGTGGGACTAGCAGCTCCTACGAGCAGTACTTC